A selection of T cell receptor beta chains follows, all from one sample in a study of shared clonotypes between healthy human individuals. Profiling relied on immunoSEQ multiplex PCR, and the TCRdb table lists in-frame clones only, not all of them. The sample yields some 480,000 clones, 79% seen once. The sample was PBMCs. The receptors were gathered from a woman in her 40s in good health. Some clones in this sample may be carry-over from other donors' samples. CDR3s include the opening cysteine and the closing phenylalanine or tryptophan. D genes are given only for firm matches. Clone size is given for some rows only: seen once, a few or many times, or a class if the clone is expanded.

>TRBD1|.|15|TRBV19|TRBJ1-5
CASSIQQGSSQPQHF
TGTGCCAGTAGCATTCAACAGGGGTCGAGTCAGCCCCAGCATTTT
>TRBD2|.|15|TRBV9|TRBJ2-7
CASSPRDYTYYEQYF
TGTGCCAGCAGCCCGAGGGACTACACATACTACGAGCAGTACTTC
>.|.|12|TRBV7-2|TRBJ2-7
CASSTYPGEQYF
TGTGCCAGCAGCACTTACCCCGGGGAGCAGTACTTC
>TRBD2|.|17|TRBV5-1|TRBJ2-1
CASSLVTGTRDYNEQFF
TGCGCCAGCAGCTTAGTCACCGGGACTAGAGACTACAATGAGCAGTTCTTC
>.|.|14|TRBV7-9|TRBJ2-7
CASSLELGGDEQYF
TGTGCCAGCAGCCTAGAATTGGGGGGTGACGAGCAGTACTTC
>.|few|13|TRBV7-2|TRBJ2-7
CASSPYNSYEQYF
TGTGCCAGCAGTCCTTACAACTCCTACGAGCAGTACTTC
>.|.|13|TRBV28|TRBJ2-1
CATGLARYNEQFF
TGTGCCACCGGGCTAGCGAGATACAATGAGCAGTTCTTC
>.|.|12|TRBV6-6|TRBJ2-7
CASSSNIPEQYF
TGTGCCAGCAGTTCCAACATCCCCGAGCAGTACTTC
>TRBD1|.|14|TRBV9|TRBJ1-2
CASSLAGQNHGYTF
TGTGCCAGCAGCTTAGCGGGACAGAATCATGGCTACACCTTC
>.|.|13|TRBV18|TRBJ2-3
CASSPSGADTQYF
TGTGCCAGCTCACCATCGGGGGCAGATACGCAGTATTTT
>.|.|14|TRBV28|TRBJ2-7
CASSTGGGAYEQYF
TGTGCCAGCAGCACAGGGGGGGGCGCGTACGAGCAGTACTTC
>TRBD2|.|16|TRBV7-9|TRBJ2-1
CASSDPGTSGRYEQFF
TGTGCCAGCAGCGACCCCGGGACTAGCGGGAGGTATGAGCAGTTCTTC
>.|.|14|TRBV7-2|TRBJ2-5
CASSLGGWQETQYF
TGTGCCAGCAGTTTGGGGGGCTGGCAAGAGACCCAGTACTTC
>.|.|15|TRBV5-4|TRBJ2-3
CASSQESTATDTQYF
TGTGCCAGCAGCCAAGAAAGTACAGCAACAGATACGCAGTATTTT
>.|.|15|TRBV5-1|TRBJ2-7
CASSPGPGRLREQYF
TGCGCCAGCAGCCCGGGGCCCGGCCGACTCCGCGAGCAGTACTTC
>.|.|13|TRBV28|TRBJ2-1
CASKSGYRNEQFF
TGTGCCAGCAAGTCGGGCTATAGGAATGAGCAGTTCTTC
>.|.|15|TRBV28|TRBJ1-5
CASSTPGSGNQPQHF
TGTGCCAGCAGTACCCCAGGGTCTGGCAATCAGCCCCAGCATTTT
>TRBD1|.|17|TRBV5-1|TRBJ2-3
CASSLLLTGDGTDTQYF
TGCGCCAGCAGCTTGCTTCTAACAGGGGATGGCACAGATACGCAGTATTTT
>TRBD1|.|18|TRBV6-1|TRBJ1-5
CASSEAHRRGLGNQPQHF
TGTGCCAGCAGTGAAGCTCACCGGAGGGGGCTCGGCAATCAGCCCCAGCATTTT
>TRBD2|.|21|TRBV27|TRBJ2-2
CASRNPATGTTGTSAPGELFF
TGTGCCAGCAGGAACCCCGCCACAGGTACCACCGGGACTAGCGCGCCCGGGGAGCTGTTTTTT
>.|.|15|TRBV7-7|TRBJ2-2
CASSLAGKGAGELFF
TGTGCCAGCAGCTTAGCCGGGAAGGGGGCCGGGGAGCTGTTTTTT
>.|.|12|TRBV18|TRBJ2-7
CASSPRQDLQYF
TGTGCCAGCTCACCCCGACAGGACCTTCAATACTTC
>.|.|20|TRBV21-1|TRBJ2-4
CASSSSRTGALELAKNIQYF
TGTGCCAGCAGCTCCTCCCGGACAGGAGCATTAGAGCTAGCCAAAAACATTCAGTACTTC
>.|.|15|TRBV6-5|TRBJ2-5
CASSYSNRGQETQYF
TGTGCCAGCAGTTACTCGAACCGCGGCCAAGAGACCCAGTACTTC
>TRBD1|.|17|TRBV6-4|TRBJ1-2
CASSDSGRGRTVLGYTF
TGTGCCAGCAGTGACTCGGGTAGGGGGCGGACGGTACTTGGCTACACCTTC
>TRBD2|.|15|TRBV27|TRBJ2-7
CASSLLAGGPYEQYF
TGTGCCAGCAGTTTGCTAGCGGGAGGGCCGTACGAGCAGTACTTC
>.|.|15|TRBV27|TRBJ1-2
CASSLNPGTYYGYTF
TGTGCCAGCAGTTTAAATCCAGGGACCTACTATGGCTACACCTTC
>TRBD2|.|14|TRBV14|TRBJ2-7
CASSPTSGRYEQYF
TGTGCCAGCAGCCCGACTAGCGGGAGGTACGAGCAGTACTTC
>TRBD2|once|18|TRBV11-2|TRBJ2-1
CASSFRLAGDSSYNEQFF
TGTGCCAGCAGTTTCAGACTAGCGGGAGACAGCTCCTACAATGAGCAGTTCTTC
>.|once|14|TRBV7-6|TRBJ1-1
CASSPTGLNTEAFF
TGTGCCAGCAGCCCTACAGGGCTGAACACTGAAGCTTTCTTT
>TRBD1|.|15|TRBV28|TRBJ1-3
CASSFQRGPGNTIYF
TGTGCCAGCAGTTTCCAGAGGGGGCCTGGGAACACCATATATTTT
>.|.|14|TRBV5-5|TRBJ2-7
CASSLRHGAYEQYF
TGTGCCAGCAGCTTGAGACACGGAGCCTACGAGCAGTACTTC
>TRBD2|.|15|TRBV4-2|TRBJ2-7
CASSRLAEGSYEQYF
TGTGCCAGCAGCCGACTAGCCGAGGGCTCCTACGAGCAGTACTTC
>TRBD2|.|10|TRBV28|TRBJ2-7
CASRGLAEYF
TGTGCCAGCAGGGGACTAGCGGAGTACTTC
>TRBD2|many|14|TRBV5-1|TRBJ2-1
CASSLRLAHNEQFF
TGCGCCAGCAGCTTAAGACTAGCGCACAATGAGCAGTTCTTC
>.|.|11|TRBV19|TRBJ2-1
CASGDGNEQFF
TGTGCCAGTGGAGACGGGAATGAGCAGTTCTTC
>.|.|15|TRBV4-2|TRBJ2-3
CASSQGAGVGDTQYF
TGTGCCAGCAGCCAGGGGGCGGGAGTCGGAGATACGCAGTATTTT
>.|.|13|TRBV7-3|TRBJ1-1
CASSLDSYTEAFF
TGTGCCAGCAGCTTAGACAGTTACACTGAAGCTTTCTTT
>.|.|14|TRBV28|TRBJ2-7
CASHPGGTSYEQYF
TGTGCCAGCCACCCCGGTGGGACCTCCTACGAGCAGTACTTC
>.|once|13|TRBV7-3|TRBJ2-5
CASSLGHRETQYF
TGTGCCAGCAGCCTCGGACACCGGGAGACCCAGTACTTC
>.|.|12|TRBV11-3|TRBJ1-1
CASPGGNTEAFF
TGTGCCTCACCCGGGGGTAACACTGAAGCTTTCTTT
>.|few|13|TRBV25-1|TRBJ1-1
CASSSVGNTEAFF
TGTGCCAGCAGTTCCGTAGGGAACACTGAAGCTTTCTTT
>.|.|15|TRBV15|TRBJ2-5
CATSRDSGGAETQYF
TGTGCCACCAGCAGAGATAGTGGGGGGGCAGAGACCCAGTACTTC
>.|.|15|TRBV5-1|TRBJ2-1
CASSLYQQGPNEQFF
TGCGCCAGCAGCTTGTACCAGCAAGGCCCCAATGAGCAGTTCTTC
>.|once|15|TRBV6-1|TRBJ2-1
CASRLAGWSYNEQFF
TGTGCCAGCAGACTGGCGGGGTGGTCCTACAATGAGCAGTTCTTC
>.|.|16|TRBV5-1|TRBJ1-1
CASSRFGREMNTEAFF
TGCGCCAGCAGCCGCTTCGGACGAGAGATGAACACTGAAGCTTTCTTT
>TRBD2|.|17|TRBV30|TRBJ2-3
CAWRETGLAHRADTQYF
TGTGCCTGGAGGGAAACTGGACTAGCACATAGGGCAGATACGCAGTATTTT
>.|.|16|TRBV6-6|TRBJ2-3
CASRRAELESTDTQYF
TGTGCCAGCAGACGGGCAGAGCTGGAAAGCACAGATACGCAGTATTTT
>TRBD1|.|15|TRBV7-2|TRBJ1-2
CASSSPSTGFYGYTF
TGTGCCAGCAGCTCCCCTTCGACAGGGTTCTATGGCTACACCTTC
>.|.|15|TRBV7-9|TRBJ1-2
CASSLSSGGDYGYTF
TGTGCCAGCAGCTTGTCGTCGGGGGGTGACTATGGCTACACCTTC
>.|.|13|TRBV7-6|TRBJ2-2
CASSLDRTGELFF
TGTGCCAGCAGCTTAGACCGGACCGGGGAGCTGTTTTTT